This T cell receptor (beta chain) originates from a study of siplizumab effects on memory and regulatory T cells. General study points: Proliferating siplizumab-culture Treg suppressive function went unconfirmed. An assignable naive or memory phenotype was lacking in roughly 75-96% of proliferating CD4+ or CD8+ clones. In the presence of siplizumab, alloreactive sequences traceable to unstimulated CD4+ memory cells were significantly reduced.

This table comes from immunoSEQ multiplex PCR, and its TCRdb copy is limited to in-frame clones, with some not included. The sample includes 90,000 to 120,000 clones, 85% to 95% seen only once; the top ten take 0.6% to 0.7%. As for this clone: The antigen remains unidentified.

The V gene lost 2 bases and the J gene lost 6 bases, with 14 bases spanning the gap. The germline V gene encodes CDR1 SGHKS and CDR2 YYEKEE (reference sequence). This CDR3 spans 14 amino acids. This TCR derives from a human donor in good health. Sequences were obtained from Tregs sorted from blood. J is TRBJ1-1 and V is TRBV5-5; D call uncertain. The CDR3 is CASSFEGWRAEAFF. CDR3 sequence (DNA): TGTGCCAGCAGCTTTGAGGGTTGGAGGGCTGAAGCTTTCTTT.